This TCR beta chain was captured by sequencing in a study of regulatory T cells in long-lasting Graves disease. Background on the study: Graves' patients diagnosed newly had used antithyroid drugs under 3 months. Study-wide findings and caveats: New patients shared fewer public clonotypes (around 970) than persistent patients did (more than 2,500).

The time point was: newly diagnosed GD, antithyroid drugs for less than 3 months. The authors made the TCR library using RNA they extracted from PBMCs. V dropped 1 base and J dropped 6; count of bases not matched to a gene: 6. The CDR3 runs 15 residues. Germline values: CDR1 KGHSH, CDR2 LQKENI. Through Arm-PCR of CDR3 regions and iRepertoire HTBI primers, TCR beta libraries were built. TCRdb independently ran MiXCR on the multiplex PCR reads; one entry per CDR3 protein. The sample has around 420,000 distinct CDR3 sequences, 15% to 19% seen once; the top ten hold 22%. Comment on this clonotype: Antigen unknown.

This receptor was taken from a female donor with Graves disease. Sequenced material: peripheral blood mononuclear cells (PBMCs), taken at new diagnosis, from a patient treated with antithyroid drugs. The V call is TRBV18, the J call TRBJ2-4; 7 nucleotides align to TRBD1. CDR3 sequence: CASSPLEGALNIQYF. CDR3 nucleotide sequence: TGTGCCAGCTCACCACTTGAGGGGGCCTTAAACATTCAGTACTTC.